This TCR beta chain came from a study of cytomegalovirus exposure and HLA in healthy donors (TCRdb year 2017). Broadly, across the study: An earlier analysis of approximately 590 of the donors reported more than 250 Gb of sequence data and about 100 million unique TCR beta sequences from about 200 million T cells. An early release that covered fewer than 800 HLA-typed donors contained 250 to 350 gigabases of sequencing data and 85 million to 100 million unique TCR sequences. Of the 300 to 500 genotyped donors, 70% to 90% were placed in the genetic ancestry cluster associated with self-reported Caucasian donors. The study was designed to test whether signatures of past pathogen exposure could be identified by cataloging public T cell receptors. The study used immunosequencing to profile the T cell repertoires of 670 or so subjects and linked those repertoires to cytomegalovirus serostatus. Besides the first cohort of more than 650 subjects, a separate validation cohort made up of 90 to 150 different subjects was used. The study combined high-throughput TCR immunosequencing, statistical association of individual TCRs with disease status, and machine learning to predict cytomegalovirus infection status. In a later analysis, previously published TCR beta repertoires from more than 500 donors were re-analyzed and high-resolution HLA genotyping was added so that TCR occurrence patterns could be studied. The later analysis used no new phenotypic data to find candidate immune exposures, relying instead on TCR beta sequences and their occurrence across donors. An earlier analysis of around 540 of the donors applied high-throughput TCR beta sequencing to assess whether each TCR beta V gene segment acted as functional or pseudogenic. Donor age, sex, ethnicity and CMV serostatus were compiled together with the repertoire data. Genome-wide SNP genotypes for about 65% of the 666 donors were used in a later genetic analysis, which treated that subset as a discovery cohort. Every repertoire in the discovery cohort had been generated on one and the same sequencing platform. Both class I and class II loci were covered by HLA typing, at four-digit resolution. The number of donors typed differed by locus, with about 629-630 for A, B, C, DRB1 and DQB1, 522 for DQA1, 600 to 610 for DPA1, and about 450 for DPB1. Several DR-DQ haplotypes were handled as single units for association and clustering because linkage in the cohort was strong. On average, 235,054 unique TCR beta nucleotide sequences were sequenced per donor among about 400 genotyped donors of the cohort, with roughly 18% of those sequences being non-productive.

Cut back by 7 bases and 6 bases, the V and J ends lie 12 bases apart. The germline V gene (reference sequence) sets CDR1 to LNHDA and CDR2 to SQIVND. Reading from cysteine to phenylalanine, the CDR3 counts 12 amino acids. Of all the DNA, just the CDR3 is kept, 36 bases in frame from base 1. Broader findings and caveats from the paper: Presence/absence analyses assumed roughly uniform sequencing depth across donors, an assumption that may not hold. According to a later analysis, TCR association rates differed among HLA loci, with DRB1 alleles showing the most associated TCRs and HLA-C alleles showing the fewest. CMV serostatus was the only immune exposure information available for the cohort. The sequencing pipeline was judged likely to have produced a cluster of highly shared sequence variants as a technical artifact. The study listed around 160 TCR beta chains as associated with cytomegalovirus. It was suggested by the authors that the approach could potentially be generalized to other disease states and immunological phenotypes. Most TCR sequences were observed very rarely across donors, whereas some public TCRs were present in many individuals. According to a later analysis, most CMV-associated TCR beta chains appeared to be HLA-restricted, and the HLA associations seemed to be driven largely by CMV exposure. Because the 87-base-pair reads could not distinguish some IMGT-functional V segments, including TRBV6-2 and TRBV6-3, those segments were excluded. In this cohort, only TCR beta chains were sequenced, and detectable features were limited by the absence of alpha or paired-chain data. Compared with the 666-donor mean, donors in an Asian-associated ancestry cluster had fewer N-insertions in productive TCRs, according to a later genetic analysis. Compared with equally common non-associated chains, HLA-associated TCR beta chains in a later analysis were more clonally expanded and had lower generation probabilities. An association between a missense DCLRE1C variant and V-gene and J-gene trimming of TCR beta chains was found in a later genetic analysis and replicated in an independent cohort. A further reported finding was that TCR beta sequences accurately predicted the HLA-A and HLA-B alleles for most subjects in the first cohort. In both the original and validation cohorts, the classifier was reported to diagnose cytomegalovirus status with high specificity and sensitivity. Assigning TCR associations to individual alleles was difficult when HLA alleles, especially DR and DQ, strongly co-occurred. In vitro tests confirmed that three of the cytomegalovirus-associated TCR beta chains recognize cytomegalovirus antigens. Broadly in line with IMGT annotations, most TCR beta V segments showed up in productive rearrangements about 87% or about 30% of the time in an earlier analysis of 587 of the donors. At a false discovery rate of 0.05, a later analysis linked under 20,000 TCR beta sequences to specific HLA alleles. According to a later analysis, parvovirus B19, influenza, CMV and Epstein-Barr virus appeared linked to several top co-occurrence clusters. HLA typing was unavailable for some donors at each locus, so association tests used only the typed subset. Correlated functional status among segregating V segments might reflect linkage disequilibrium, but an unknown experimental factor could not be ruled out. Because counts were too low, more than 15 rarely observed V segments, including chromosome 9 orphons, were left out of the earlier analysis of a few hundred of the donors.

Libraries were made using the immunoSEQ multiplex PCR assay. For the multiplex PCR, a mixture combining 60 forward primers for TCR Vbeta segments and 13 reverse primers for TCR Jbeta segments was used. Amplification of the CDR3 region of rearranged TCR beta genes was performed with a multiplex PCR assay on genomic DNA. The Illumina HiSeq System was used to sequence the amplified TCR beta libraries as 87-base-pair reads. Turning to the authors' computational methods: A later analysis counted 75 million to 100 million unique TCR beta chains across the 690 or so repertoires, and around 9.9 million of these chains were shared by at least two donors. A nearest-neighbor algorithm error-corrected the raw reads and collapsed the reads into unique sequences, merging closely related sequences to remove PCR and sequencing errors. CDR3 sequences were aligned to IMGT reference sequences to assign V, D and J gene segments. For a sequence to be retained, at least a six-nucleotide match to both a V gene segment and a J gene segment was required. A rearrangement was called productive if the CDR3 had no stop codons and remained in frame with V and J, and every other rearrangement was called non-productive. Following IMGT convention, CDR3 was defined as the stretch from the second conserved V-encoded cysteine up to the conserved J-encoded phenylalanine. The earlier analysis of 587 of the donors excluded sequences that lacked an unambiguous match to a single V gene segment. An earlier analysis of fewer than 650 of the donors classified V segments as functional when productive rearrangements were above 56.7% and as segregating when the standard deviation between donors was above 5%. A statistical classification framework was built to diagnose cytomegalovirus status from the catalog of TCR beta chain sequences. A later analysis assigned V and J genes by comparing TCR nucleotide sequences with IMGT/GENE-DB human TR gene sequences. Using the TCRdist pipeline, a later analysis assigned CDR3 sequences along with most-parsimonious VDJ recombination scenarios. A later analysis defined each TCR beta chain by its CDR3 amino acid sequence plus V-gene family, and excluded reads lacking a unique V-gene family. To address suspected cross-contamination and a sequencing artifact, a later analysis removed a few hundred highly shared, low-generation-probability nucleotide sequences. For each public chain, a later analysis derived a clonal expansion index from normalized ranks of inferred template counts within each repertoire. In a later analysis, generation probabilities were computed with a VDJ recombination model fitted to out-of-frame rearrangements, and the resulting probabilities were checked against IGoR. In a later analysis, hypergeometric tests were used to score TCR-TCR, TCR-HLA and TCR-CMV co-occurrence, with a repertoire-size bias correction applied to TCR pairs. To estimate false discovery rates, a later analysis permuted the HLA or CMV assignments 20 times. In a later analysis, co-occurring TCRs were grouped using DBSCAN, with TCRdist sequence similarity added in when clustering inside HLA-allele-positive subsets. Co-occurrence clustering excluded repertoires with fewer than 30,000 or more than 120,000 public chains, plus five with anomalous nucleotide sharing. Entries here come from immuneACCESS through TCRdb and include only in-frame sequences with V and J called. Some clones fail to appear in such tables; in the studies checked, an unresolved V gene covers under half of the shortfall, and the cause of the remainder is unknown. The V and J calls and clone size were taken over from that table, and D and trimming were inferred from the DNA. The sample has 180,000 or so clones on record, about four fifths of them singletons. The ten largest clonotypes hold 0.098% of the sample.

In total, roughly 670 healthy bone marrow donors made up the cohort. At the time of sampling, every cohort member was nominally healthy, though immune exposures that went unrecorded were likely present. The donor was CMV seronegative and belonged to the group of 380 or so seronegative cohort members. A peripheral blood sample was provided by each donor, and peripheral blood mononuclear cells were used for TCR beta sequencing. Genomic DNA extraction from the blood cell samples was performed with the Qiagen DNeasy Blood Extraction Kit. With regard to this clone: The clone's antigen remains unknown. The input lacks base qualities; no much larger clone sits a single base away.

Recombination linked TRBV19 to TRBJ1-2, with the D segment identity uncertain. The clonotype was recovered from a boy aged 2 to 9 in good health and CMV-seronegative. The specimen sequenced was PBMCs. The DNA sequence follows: TGTGCCAGTATGCGGAGGGAGCATGGCTACACCTTC. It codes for CASMRREHGYTF. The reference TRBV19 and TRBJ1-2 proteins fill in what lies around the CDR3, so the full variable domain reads DGGITQSPKYLFRKEGQNVTLSCEQNLNHDAMYWYRQDPGQGLRLIYYSQIVNDFQKGDIAEGYSVSREKKESFPLTVTSAQKNPTAFYLCASMRREHGYTFGSGTRLTVV.